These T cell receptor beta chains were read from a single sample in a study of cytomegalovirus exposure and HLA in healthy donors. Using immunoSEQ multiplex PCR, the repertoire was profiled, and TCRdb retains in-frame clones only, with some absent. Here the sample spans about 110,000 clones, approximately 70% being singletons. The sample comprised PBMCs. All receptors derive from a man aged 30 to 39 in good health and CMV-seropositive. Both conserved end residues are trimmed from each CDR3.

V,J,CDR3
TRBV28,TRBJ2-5,ASSTHHRAVETQY
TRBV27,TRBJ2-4,ASSSYRGRGNIQY
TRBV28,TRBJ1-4,ASTPSGGLNEKLF
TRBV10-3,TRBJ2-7,AISLAGGPYEQY
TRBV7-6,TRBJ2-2,ASSLPLGASGRTGELF
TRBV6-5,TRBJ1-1,ASSYAGVGNTEAF
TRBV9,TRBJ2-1,ASSVALAGYNEQF
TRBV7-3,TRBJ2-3,ASSSQGGGLTDTQY
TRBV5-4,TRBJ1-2,ASSLDLTVYGYT
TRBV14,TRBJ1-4,ASSHLRTVMDEKLF
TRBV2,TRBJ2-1,ARSRDRGNNEQF
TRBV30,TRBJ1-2,AWSVIREGYT
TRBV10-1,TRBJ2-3,ASSGPSERGGPSTDTQY
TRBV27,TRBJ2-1,ASSLGGSSYNEQF
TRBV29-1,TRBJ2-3,SVRQALPTDTQY
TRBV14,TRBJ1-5,ASSQDWSQPQH
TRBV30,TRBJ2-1,AWRTGGWGWF
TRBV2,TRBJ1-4,ASSEGGMISEKLF
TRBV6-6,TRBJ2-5,ASSRDRGPYQETQY
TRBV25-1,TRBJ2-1,ATANNEQF
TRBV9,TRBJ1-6,ASSVARDRVDYNSPLH
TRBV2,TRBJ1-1,ANRGDYTEAF
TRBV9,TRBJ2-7,ASSVGLTELSKEQY
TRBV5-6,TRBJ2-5,ASSTSGRLETQY
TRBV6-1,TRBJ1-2,ASSASFLRSGSLYGYT
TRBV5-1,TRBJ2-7,ASSLVGGQAKYEQY
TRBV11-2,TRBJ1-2,ASSLEGTGINYGYT
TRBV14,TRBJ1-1,ASSRLRGLGTEAF
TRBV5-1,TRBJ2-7,ASSLGGLAYEQY
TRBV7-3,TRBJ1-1,ASSTYSGIEAF
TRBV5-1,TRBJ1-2,ASSVDRGSGGYT
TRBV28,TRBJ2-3,ASTDLLAATPTQY
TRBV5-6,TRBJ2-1,ASSSILLAGGRNEQF
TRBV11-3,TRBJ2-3,ASSPDGGLTDTQY
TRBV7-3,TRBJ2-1,ASSLPTGGTYNEQF
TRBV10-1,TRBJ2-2,ASSEERGGAWLF
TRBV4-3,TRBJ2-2,ASSQDPRGTGELF
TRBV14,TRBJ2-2,ASSHTLAGVGYTGELF
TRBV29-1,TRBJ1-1,SGALGGRGTEAF
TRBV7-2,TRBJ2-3,ASSLRVSTDTQY
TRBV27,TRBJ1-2,ASSYGGMAYGYT
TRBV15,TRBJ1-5,ATSSGTGGDFSNQPQH
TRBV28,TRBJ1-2,ASSLDRVNGYT
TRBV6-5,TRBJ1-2,ASRSPSGTNYGYT
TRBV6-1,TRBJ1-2,ASSEVGQGIGDYGYT
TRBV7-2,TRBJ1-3,ASSLETGSGNTIY
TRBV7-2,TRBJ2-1,ASRNRDSNNEQF
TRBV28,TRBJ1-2,ASSLGTGGLGGYT
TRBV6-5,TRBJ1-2,ASSFHSADYGYT
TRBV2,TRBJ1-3,ASSETGNTIY
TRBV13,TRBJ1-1,ASSPGTGGALGEAF
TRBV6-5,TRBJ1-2,ASRDSYGYT
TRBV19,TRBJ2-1,ASRRTSGHNEQF
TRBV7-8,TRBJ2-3,ASSRGGAADTQY
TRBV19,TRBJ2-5,ASSPYSQETQY
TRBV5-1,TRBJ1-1,ASRPTGGLNTEAF
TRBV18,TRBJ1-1,ASSPGQGLTEAF